This TCR beta chain was captured in a study of shared clonotypes between healthy human individuals. Germline-derived CDR1 and CDR2 are KGHSH and LQKENI. Trimming shortened V by 3 bases and J by 5 bases, and 19 bases separated the two germline ends. The CDR3 is 16 residues long. Findings and caveats of the study: Despite large depth, sorted-subset datasets appeared incompletely sequenced. In contrast to clonotypes shared by all four donors, non-shared clonotypes had lower generation probabilities.

Only one count was recorded for this clone. Antigen: not known. TCRdb keeps only in-frame clones here, not all; method: immunoSEQ multiplex PCR. In the table there are roughly 220,000 clones, 50% to 75% of which are singletons. The receptor comes from a man younger than 40 in good health. Sequencing was performed on memory CD4+ T cells sorted from blood. Subset: CD45RA-negative fraction. The rearrangement links TRBV18 to TRBJ1-1, with D possibly matching TRBD1 (6 bases). In DNA, the CDR3 is TGTGCCAGCTCACCCTCCCGGGGAGGGGGAAGGACTGAAGCTTTCTTT. Translated, it gives CASSPSRGGGRTEAFF.